A selection of T cell receptor beta chains follows, all from one sample in a study of blood T cell repertoires in COVID-19. Clones were read by immunoSEQ multiplex PCR, and TCRdb kept only the in-frame ones, dropping some. There are about 290,000 clones in the sample; around 92% occur only once, and around 10% lies in the top ten. Sample: peripheral blood. The receptors originated from a young woman with COVID-19, enrolled during active disease. Both conserved end residues are part of each CDR3. A D gene is named only where the DNA matches it firmly. The size field is filled for only some rows; it gives once, few, many or a size class.

V gene	clone size	D gene	J gene	CDR3 DNA	CDR3 protein
TRBV27	NA	NA	TRBJ2-3	TGTGCCACCCACCAGTTCGCATCAGATACGCAGTATTTT	CATHQFASDTQYF
TRBV4-1	once	TRBD1	TRBJ1-6	TGCGCCAGCAGCTCCCGGGACAGGGTAGAATCACCCCTCCACTTT	CASSSRDRVESPLHF
TRBV5-1	NA	TRBD1	TRBJ2-1	TGCGCCAGCGGGACAGGGGTCAATGAGCAGTTCTTC	CASGTGVNEQFF
TRBV15	NA	TRBD1	TRBJ1-4	TGTGCCACCAGCAGGGACAGGGTACAAGAAAAACTGTTTTTT	CATSRDRVQEKLFF
TRBV10-3	NA	NA	TRBJ1-5	TGTGCCATCAGACCCGACAGTACCAATCAGCCCCAGCATTTT	CAIRPDSTNQPQHF
TRBV7-9	NA	TRBD1	TRBJ1-2	TGTGCCAGCAGCTTTAAGACAGGGGGCAATAGTGCTAACTATGGCTACACCTTC	CASSFKTGGNSANYGYTF
TRBV19	once	NA	TRBJ1-1	TGTGCCAGTAGTATGGGAATCGGGGGGAACACTGAAGCTTTCTTT	CASSMGIGGNTEAFF
TRBV7-2	NA	NA	TRBJ1-5	TGTGCCAGCAGCTTACAAGGGACAAGCAATCAGCCCCAGCATTTT	CASSLQGTSNQPQHF
TRBV5-4	NA	NA	TRBJ2-3	TGTGCCAGCAGCCCAAACAGGTACACAGATACGCAGTATTTT	CASSPNRYTDTQYF
TRBV4-1	once	TRBD2	TRBJ2-2	TGCGCCAGCAGCTCGCTAGCGGGGGGGCAAGGTACCGGGGAGCTGTTTTTT	CASSSLAGGQGTGELFF
TRBV25-1	NA	TRBD1	TRBJ2-2	TGTGCCAGCACCTCGATTCTGCTCGGACAGGACACCGGGGAGCTGTTTTTT	CASTSILLGQDTGELFF
TRBV2	NA	NA	TRBJ2-3	TGTGCCAGCTGGGTCGACTCCACAGATACGCAGTATTTT	CASWVDSTDTQYF
TRBV27	NA	TRBD1	TRBJ1-3	TGTGCCAGCAGTTTATCCCCTTCGACAGGGGGTGGAAACACCATATATTTT	CASSLSPSTGGGNTIYF
TRBV5-1	NA	TRBD2	TRBJ2-3	TGCGCCAGCAGCTCTCGGACTAGCGGGGGGGCTGATACGCAGTATTTT	CASSSRTSGGADTQYF
TRBV7-9	NA	NA	TRBJ2-7	TGTGCCAGCAGCTTATATACGTCGAACAGGGCGGGCGAGCAGTACTTC	CASSLYTSNRAGEQYF
TRBV6-1	once	NA	TRBJ1-3	TGTGCCAGCAGTGAAGCGCTCAGGGATCGGGGAAACACCATATATTTT	CASSEALRDRGNTIYF
TRBV18	once	NA	TRBJ1-1	TGTGCCAGCACCCATGGGGCCGGGAACACTGAAGCTTTCTTT	CASTHGAGNTEAFF
TRBV5-1	NA	TRBD1	TRBJ1-5	TGCGCCAGCAGCTCTGGACAGGTGGGACAGCCCCAGCATTTT	CASSSGQVGQPQHF
TRBV2	NA	TRBD2	TRBJ2-1	TGTGCCAGCAGATCCCCGGGACTAGGGGATGAGCAGTTCTTC	CASRSPGLGDEQFF
TRBV20-1	NA	NA	TRBJ2-2	TGCAGTGCTATGAGGACTAATAGGCTGTTTTTT	CSAMRTNRLFF
TRBV15	once	TRBD2	TRBJ2-7	TGTGCCTCGGCCCGGGGGGTCGCCTACGAGCAGTACTTC	CASARGVAYEQYF
TRBV7-6	NA	NA	TRBJ2-1	TGTGCCAGCAGCTCAAACTCTGCCCTGCTTAACAATGAGCAGTTCTTC	CASSSNSALLNNEQFF
TRBV2	NA	TRBD2	TRBJ2-1	TGTGCCAGCAGACCCTTGGGAGCCGGGGGGTACAATGAGCAGTTCTTC	CASRPLGAGGYNEQFF
TRBV5-5	NA	NA	TRBJ1-2	TGTGCCAGCACCGTAAACGACGGAGGGATCTATGGCTACACCTTC	CASTVNDGGIYGYTF
TRBV28	NA	NA	TRBJ1-5	TGTGCCAGCAGGGTGGGCGGCAATCAGCCCCAGCATTTT	CASRVGGNQPQHF
TRBV4-1	NA	NA	TRBJ1-5	TGCGCCAGCAGCCACCTTCGTTCCAGGGGCAATCAGCCCCAGCATTTT	CASSHLRSRGNQPQHF
TRBV20-1	NA	NA	TRBJ1-3	TGCAGTGCTAAGAGGGCTGACACCATATATTTT	CSAKRADTIYF
TRBV6-1	NA	NA	TRBJ1-5	TGTGCCAGCAGTGAAAAAGGCAGGGTAAGGAATCAGCCCCAGCATTTT	CASSEKGRVRNQPQHF
TRBV4-1	NA	TRBD1	TRBJ1-1	TGCGCCAGCAGCCCCTTGGGACAGGGGGACACTGAAGCTTTCTTT	CASSPLGQGDTEAFF
TRBV5-4	NA	TRBD2	TRBJ2-7	TGTGCCAGCAGCTTCGGGGGGGCGAGCGAGCAGTACTTC	CASSFGGASEQYF
TRBV21-1	NA	NA	TRBJ2-7	TGTGCCAGCAGCACATACCGGGACACACTACACTACGAGCAGTACTTC	CASSTYRDTLHYEQYF